These 21 T cell receptor beta chains originate from one sample sequenced in a study of blood T cell repertoires in COVID-19. Sequenced by immunoSEQ multiplex PCR; TCRdb stores in-frame clones only, minus some. The sample yields 65,000 to 70,000 clones, about 81% seen once. Sequenced: peripheral blood. The receptors shown here come from a human donor in a cohort sampled during active COVID-19.

The CDR3 protein is CASSQWTGGEDYEQYF. CDR3 bases: TGTGCCAGCAGCCAATGGACAGGGGGCGAGGACTACGAGCAGTACTTC. The chain links TRBV7-9 to TRBJ2-7, with 11 bases fitting TRBD1. Looked up from germline, CDR1 is SEHNR and CDR2 is FQNEAQ (reference sequence). CDR3 length: 16 amino acids. J gave up 3 bases and V 5 bases, and 9 bases lay outside the gene matches.

This clone was recorded only once. This chain connects TRBV2 to TRBJ2-1; 7 bases map to TRBD2. Germline V lookup: CDR1 SNHLY, CDR2 FYNNEI. Germline trimming cut 4 bases from V and 7 bases from J; bases unmatched to any gene: 10. This CDR3 has 15 residues. In DNA, the CDR3 is TGTGCCAGCAGTGTGATGGCTAGCGGTCGAAATGAGCAGTTCTTC. Translation gives CASSVMASGRNEQFF.

The chain has TRBV28 and TRBJ2-1; 11 nucleotides agree with TRBD2. Germline trimming cut 4 bases from V and 5 bases from J; bases unmatched to any gene: 10. CDR1 and CDR2 from the germline V gene are MDHEN and SYDVKM. The CDR3 runs to 17 residues. CDR3 protein: CASSSPPGLAADNEQFF. The CDR3 DNA reads as TGTGCCAGCAGTTCCCCTCCGGGACTAGCGGCAGACAATGAGCAGTTCTTC.

J is TRBJ2-5 and V is TRBV5-8; possible D gene TRBD2, 5 bases. Germline-derived CDR1 and CDR2 are SGHTS and YDEGEE. The CDR3 has 16 amino acids. V lost 4 bases and J lost 2, with 18 bases in between. The CDR3: CASSPLLIGGQETQYF. In DNA, the CDR3 is TGTGCCAGCAGCCCTCTCCTGATTGGCGGGCAAGAGACCCAGTACTTC.

The J gene is TRBJ1-2, the V gene TRBV6-6; a possible D gene is TRBD1 (5 bases). V lost 0 bases, J lost 2 bases, and 7 bases lay in between. Germline V gene lookup returns CDR1 MNHNY and CDR2 SVGAGI (reference sequence). The CDR3 sequence is 14 residues long. The DNA for the CDR3 is TGTGCCAGCAGTTACTCGGCAGGGAACTATGGCTACACCTTC. Its translation: CASSYSAGNYGYTF.

This chain connects TRBV7-2 to TRBJ2-5, with D possibly TRBD2 on 6 matching bases. The CDR3 sequence is 14 residues long. Germline V lookup: CDR1 SGHTA, CDR2 FQGNSA. With 3 bases removed from V and 5 bases from J, the gap between germline ends came to 13 bases. The CDR3 is CASSLGGVSETQYF. CDR3 DNA: TGTGCCAGCAGCTTGGGGGGAGTCTCGGAGACCCAGTACTTC.

The chain combines TRBV18 with TRBJ1-1, with 7 bases matching TRBD1. The ends lost 4 bases at V and 0 bases at J; junction bases unmatched: 5. Germline V CDR1 and CDR2: KGHSH, LQKENI. This CDR3 is 15 amino acids long. The CDR3 bases are TGTGCCAGCTCACGGAGGGACAGCATGAACACTGAAGCTTTCTTT. Translation gives CASSRRDSMNTEAFF.

V is TRBV7-8 and J is TRBJ2-3; 11 bases line up with TRBD2. Per germline, CDR1 SGHVS and CDR2 FQNEAQ. CDR3 length: 18 residues. The ends lost 1 base at V and 2 bases at J; junction bases unmatched: 8. The CDR3 loop reads CASSLGPSGRYYTDTQYF. The CDR3 coding sequence is TGTGCCAGCAGCTTAGGGCCTAGCGGGAGGTATTACACAGATACGCAGTATTTT.

This sequence joins TRBV6-6 and TRBJ1-2, with 8 bases fitting TRBD1. The germline gives CDR1 MNHNY, CDR2 SVGAGI (reference sequence). CDR3 length: 15 amino acids. J lost 8 bases, V lost 5 bases, and 13 bases had no gene match. In nucleotides, the CDR3 is TGTGCCAGCAGTCTCGTATCGACAGGGGTTGGAGGCTACACCTTC. Its translation: CASSLVSTGVGGYTF.

This chain joins TRBV12-3 or TRBV12-4 and TRBJ2-7; TRBD1 matches at 7 bases. V was clipped by 8 bases and J by 3 bases; unmatched bases: 4. The CDR3 covers 12 residues. CDR3 sequence reads: CASGRTGYEQYF. In DNA form, the CDR3 reads TGTGCCAGCGGCCGGACAGGCTACGAGCAGTACTTC.

V usage is TRBV4-2 and J usage is TRBJ2-7; weak D call: TRBD2 (7 bases). This CDR3 region has 15 residues. V lost 4 bases and J 3 bases, leaving 16 bases between the germline ends. The germline V gene encodes CDR1 LGHNA and CDR2 YNFKEQ. The CDR3 sequence is CASSPGGGRRYEQYF. The CDR3 region has the DNA TGTGCCAGCAGCCCGGGGGGCGGGCGACGCTACGAGCAGTACTTC.

This chain uses TRBV11-2 with TRBJ2-2; D unresolved. V shed 7 bases and J shed 0 bases, with 15 bases lying between them. CDR3 length equals 16 residues. Germline assignment: CDR1 SGHAT and CDR2 FQNNGV. The CDR3 bases are TGTGCCAGCAACCCCGACTTTTGGTCGAACACCGGGGAGCTGTTTTTT. Translation gives CASNPDFWSNTGELFF.

V and J are TRBV13 and TRBJ2-7; D unresolved. CDR1 is PRHDT and CDR2 is FYEKMQ in the germline V gene (reference sequence). The CDR3 is 13 residues long. V was clipped by 1 base and J by 2 bases, with 6 bases between them. DNA of the CDR3: TGTGCCAGCAGCTTAGAACAGACCTACGAGCAGTACTTC. This translates into CASSLEQTYEQYF.

This sequence joins TRBV30 and TRBJ1-1, with 7 bases lining up with TRBD1. The germline gives CDR1 GTSNPN, CDR2 SVGIG (reference sequence). There are 14 residues in the CDR3. The junction had 7 bases not matched to a gene; V was cut back by 2 bases and J by 4 bases. The CDR3 DNA is TGTGCCTGGAGTCTAGACAGGGTCGGCACTGAAGCTTTCTTT. Protein sequence: CAWSLDRVGTEAFF.

The V gene is TRBV28, the J gene TRBJ2-1; TRBD2 agrees at 10 bases. The V segment lost 5 bases and the J segment 9 bases; nucleotides outside the gene matches: 4. From germline, CDR1 is MDHEN and CDR2 SYDVKM. The CDR3 extends over 13 amino acids. The CDR3 DNA follows: TGTGCCAGCAGTCTAGCGGGAGTTGGTGAGCAGTTCTTC. Protein: CASSLAGVGEQFF.

V gene TRBV9 combines with J gene TRBJ1-1; D remains ambiguous. V shed 0 bases and J shed 7 bases, with 10 bases lying between them. Germline V CDR1 and CDR2: SGDLS, YYNGEE. The CDR3 length is 13 residues. The CDR3 sequence: CASSVAGQNEAFF. The CDR3 coding sequence is TGTGCCAGCAGCGTAGCAGGCCAGAATGAAGCTTTCTTT. Based on the CDR3 plus reference TRBV9 and TRBJ1-1, the full variable domain is DSGVTQTPKHLITATGQRVTLRCSPRSGDLSVYWYQQSLDQGLQFLIQYYNGEERAKGNILERFSAQQFPDLHSELNLSSLELGDSALYFCASSVAGQNEAFFGQGTRLTVV.

The chain combines TRBV7-9 with TRBJ2-1; 7 bases are a match to TRBD1. Germline CDR1 SEHNR, CDR2 FQNEAQ (reference sequence). The CDR3 extends over 13 amino acids. Germline trimming cut 4 bases from V and 5 bases from J; bases unmatched to any gene: 2. The CDR3 sequence is CASSSGTDNEQFF. The CDR3, as DNA: TGTGCCAGCAGCTCAGGGACAGACAATGAGCAGTTCTTC.

The chain employs TRBV9 and TRBJ1-3, with 8 bases that match TRBD1. The length of the CDR3 is 14 residues. The germline CDR1 and CDR2 sequences are SGDLS and YYNGEE. V trimming: 3 bases; J trimming: 4 bases; junction bases outside the gene matches: 3. CDR3 loop: CASSADRGGNTIYF. CDR3 DNA sequence: TGTGCCAGCAGCGCCGACAGGGGAGGAAACACCATATATTTT.

The sample holds many counts of this clone. V is TRBV27 and J is TRBJ2-7, with D possibly matching TRBD1 (6 bases). Germline V CDR1 and CDR2: MNHEY, SMNVEV (reference sequence). V was cut by 5 bases and J by 5 bases, with 19 bases left in between. The CDR3 is made up of 15 amino acids. The CDR3 sequence: CASSTRTAVVHEQYF. CDR3 nucleotides: TGTGCCAGCAGTACGCGGACAGCTGTAGTCCACGAGCAGTACTTC.

The rearrangement links TRBV28 to TRBJ2-3, with D maybe TRBD1 (6 bases). Trimming took 4 bases from V and 9 from J, leaving 8 bases between them. CDR1 MDHEN and CDR2 SYDVKM come from the germline V gene. CDR3 length: 11 residues. The CDR3 loop reads CASSWGPTQYF. CDR3 DNA sequence: TGTGCCAGCAGTTGGGGGCCCACGCAGTATTTT.

V usage is TRBV7-3 and J usage is TRBJ2-1; D is perhaps TRBD2 (5 bases). Germline V gene lookup returns CDR1 SGHTA and CDR2 FQGTGA. Trimming stripped 5 bases from V and 3 bases from J, with 8 bases between. The CDR3 has 13 residues. The DNA for the CDR3 is TGTGCCAGCAGCCTGGGGAGCTACAATGAGCAGTTCTTC. This codes for CASSLGSYNEQFF.